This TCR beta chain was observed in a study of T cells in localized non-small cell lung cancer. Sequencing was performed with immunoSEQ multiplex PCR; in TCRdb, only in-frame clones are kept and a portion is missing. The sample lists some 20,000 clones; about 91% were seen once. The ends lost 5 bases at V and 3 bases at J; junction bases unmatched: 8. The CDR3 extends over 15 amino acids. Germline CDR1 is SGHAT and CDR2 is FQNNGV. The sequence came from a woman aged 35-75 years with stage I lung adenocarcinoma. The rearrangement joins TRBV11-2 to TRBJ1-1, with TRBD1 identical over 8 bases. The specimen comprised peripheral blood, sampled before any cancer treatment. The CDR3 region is CASSPRTGSDTEAFF. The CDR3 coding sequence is TGTGCCAGCAGCCCCCGGACAGGGTCCGACACTGAAGCTTTCTTT.